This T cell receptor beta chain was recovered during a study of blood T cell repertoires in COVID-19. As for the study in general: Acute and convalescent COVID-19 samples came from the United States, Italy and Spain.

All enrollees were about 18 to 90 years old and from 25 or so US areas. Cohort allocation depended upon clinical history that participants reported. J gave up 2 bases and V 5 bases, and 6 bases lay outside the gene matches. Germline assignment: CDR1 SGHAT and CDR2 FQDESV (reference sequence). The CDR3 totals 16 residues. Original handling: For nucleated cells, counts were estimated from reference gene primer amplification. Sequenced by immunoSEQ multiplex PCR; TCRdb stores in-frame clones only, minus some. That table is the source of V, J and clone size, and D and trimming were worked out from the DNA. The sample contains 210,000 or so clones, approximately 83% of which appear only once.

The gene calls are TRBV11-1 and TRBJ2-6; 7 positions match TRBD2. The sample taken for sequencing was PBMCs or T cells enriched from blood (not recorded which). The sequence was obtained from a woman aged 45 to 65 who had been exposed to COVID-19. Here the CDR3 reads CASSLAGGTGANVLTF. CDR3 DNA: TGTGCCAGCAGCCTGGCCGGGGGGACTGGGGCCAACGTCCTGACTTTC.